This TCR beta chain was profiled in a study of shared clonotypes between healthy human individuals. In the study overall: The donors, a couple of women and three men, were aged 18 to 49.

The CDR3 is 14 amino acids. V was cut by 2 bases and J by 1 base, with 7 bases left in between. Germline CDR1 reads SGHTA; CDR2 reads FQGNSA. Genomic DNA for unsorted samples, which was extracted with the QIAamp DNA Blood Mini kit, came from about 90 million PBMCs. Unsorted PBMC DNA was run through sequencing on ten immunoSEQ deep assay plates. Using immunoSEQ multiplex PCR, the repertoire was profiled, and TCRdb retains in-frame clones only, with some absent. The data show fewer than 700,000 clones, about 80% seen once. This receptor was taken from a woman between 40 and 50 years old in good health. Some clones in this sample may be carry-over from other donors' samples. The V call is TRBV7-2, the J call TRBJ2-3; D uncertain. The sequencing sample was made of PBMCs. The CDR3 is CASSLLRGTDTQYF. The CDR3 DNA follows: TGTGCCAGCAGCTTACTTCGGGGCACAGATACGCAGTATTTT.